Here is one T cell receptor beta chain with its context. In the study's own analysis: Reference gene primer amplification gave estimated nucleated cell counts. Measured with immunoSEQ multiplex PCR; TCRdb has only the in-frame clones, and not every one. D and trimming come from the DNA, and the V and J calls and clone size come from that table. Here the sample spans about 100,000 clones, roughly 86% being singletons. The data belong to a study of blood T cell repertoires in COVID-19. Whole-study context: T cells, B-cell-depleted T cells, or PBMCs supplied cDNA or gDNA.

Germline V gene lookup returns CDR1 SGHRS and CDR2 YFSETQ. After removal of 4 bases from V and 3 bases from J, the junction contained 7 bases not matched to a gene. CDR3 size: 15 residues. Sequencing input: peripheral blood. The TCR sequence derives from a woman younger than 45 with acute or convalescent COVID-19. The chain employs TRBV5-1 and TRBJ2-7; 10 positions match TRBD1. In DNA, the CDR3 is TGCGCCAGCAGCGCCGGGACAGGGGAGGGCTACGAGCAGTACTTC. Protein: CASSAGTGEGYEQYF. Supplemented by reference TRBV5-1 and TRBJ2-7, the full variable domain reads KAGVTQTPRYLIKTRGQQVTLSCSPISGHRSVSWYQQTPGQGLQFLFEYFSETQRNKGNFPGRFSGRQFSNSRSEMNVSTLELGDSALYLCASSAGTGEGYEQYFGPGTRLTVT.